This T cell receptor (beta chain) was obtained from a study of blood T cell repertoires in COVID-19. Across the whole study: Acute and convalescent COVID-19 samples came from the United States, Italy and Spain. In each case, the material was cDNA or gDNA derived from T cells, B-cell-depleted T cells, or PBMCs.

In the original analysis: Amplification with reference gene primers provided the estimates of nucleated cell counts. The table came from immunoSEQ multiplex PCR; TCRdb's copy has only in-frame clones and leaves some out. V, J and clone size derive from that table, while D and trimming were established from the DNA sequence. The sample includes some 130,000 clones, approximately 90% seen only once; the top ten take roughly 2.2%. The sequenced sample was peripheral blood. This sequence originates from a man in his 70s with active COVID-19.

CDR3 in DNA: TGTGCCAGCAGTTGGTCGAGGGACAGGGGAGAGACCCAGTACTTC. Protein product: CASSWSRDRGETQYF. The rearrangement joins TRBV6-2 or TRBV6-3 to TRBJ2-5, with TRBD1 matching over 10 bases. The length of the CDR3 is 15 residues. From germline, CDR1 is MNHEY and CDR2 SVGEGT. Unmatched junction bases numbered 6, after V lost 4 bases and J lost 4 bases.